This T cell receptor (beta chain) was found in a study of naive and memory T cell subsets (dated by TCRdb to 2016 to 2017). Turning to the overall study: The study applied an open-source, UMI-based TCR alpha and beta sequencing pipeline to sorted naive and memory peripheral blood T cell subsets. IgG serology results and the functional CMV T cell responses were in complete agreement. RNA was DNase-treated and reverse transcribed with TCR constant-region primers, mostly using SuperScript III. General study outcomes and caveats: In both CD4 and CD8 cells, the Gini index increased while Shannon and inverse Simpson diversity decreased from naive through CM, EM and EMRA. The repertoire findings for the naive and memory subsets could not be validated, as no ground truth was available. Each clonotype was defined as a single alpha or beta chain sequence rather than as a paired alpha/beta receptor. RNA-based TCR counts may be affected by expression changes linked to T cell activation and differentiation. A few larger clonotypes were present in naive repertoires, especially CD8 naive repertoires, and these clonotypes were possibly memory cells re-expressing CD45RA. The abundance of TCRs followed a power law with an exponent that differed between naive and memory subsets yet stayed consistent across the three individuals. After error correction, over 90% of naive TCR sequences appeared only once, giving much steeper abundance distributions than memory subsets.

TCR alpha and beta chain libraries were amplified separately from the second PCR step onward. The CMV status of each donor was determined by measuring IFNgamma production from CD4+ T cells after fresh PBMCs had been stimulated overnight with CMV viral lysate. Using Miltenyi beads, CD4 T cells were first positively selected, and CD8 T cells were then positively selected from the CD4-negative fraction. After staining for CD3, CD4, CD8, CD45RA, CD27 and a live/dead dye, cells were sorted on a BD Aria II into four subsets based on CD45RA and CD27. Blood came from three healthy volunteers, each fractionated into CD4 and CD8 T cells and then into four differentiation subsets. About 0.13 L of peripheral blood was collected from each donor, and PBMC were isolated from the blood using Ficoll-Paque PLUS density-gradient centrifugation. After sorting, cells were lysed in RLT buffer, RNA was extracted using a Qiagen RNeasy kit, and the extracted RNA was stored at -80 degrees C.

CDR1 and CDR2 were assigned from the germline V gene as SQVTM and ANQGSEA. Unmatched junction bases come to 7, with V trimmed by 4 bases and J by 6 bases. Spanning cysteine to phenylalanine, the CDR3 consists of 14 amino acids. Of the read, only the CDR3 DNA is kept; its 42 bases are in frame from base 1. Library generation was performed with UMI-ligation and nested PCR. The beta constant-region primer was an equimolar mix of two oligonucleotides covering both TRBC1 and TRBC2. A single-stranded oligonucleotide bearing the SP2 primer plus a 12-nucleotide UMI was ligated onto the 3' end of the cDNA by T4 RNA ligase 1. The ligated cDNA went through four rounds of PCR with nested alpha and beta constant-region primers together with the SP2 primer. Incubation of the ligation reaction lasted roughly 20-24 hours at 16 degrees C. PCR2 was typically run as a SYBR Green qPCR and stopped at a predetermined threshold to prevent over-amplification. Every purification after the first one was done using Agencourt AMPure XP magnetic beads. Library quantification was done by Qubit, followed by a TapeStation check on which the main peak was expected at around 650 bp. Pooled libraries were sequenced on an Illumina MiSeq using v2 2x251 paired-end kits, and typically about 0.9-2 million reads were obtained per sample. Each sample was pooled at 3.5 to 4 nM, and roughly 4.5-8% PhiX was included to help cluster recognition. Processing in the source paper ran as follows. Decombinator assigned V and J genes to Demultiplexor-processed FASTQ reads by tag matching, allowing a single base-pair mismatch. By using UMIs, Collapsinator corrected both sequencing errors and the frequency errors caused by PCR heterogeneity. TCRs were translated and CDR3s were extracted from the conserved cysteine to the FGXG phenylalanine by CDR3Translator, with non-productive sequences being flagged. Repertoires were subsampled to equal numbers of UMI-defined TCRs before Gini, Shannon entropy and inverse Simpson indices were calculated. Power-law fits to clonotype abundance distributions were performed by maximum likelihood within the linear range. On one naive CD8 sample, the pipeline and MIGEC gave similar UMI counts, unique TCR numbers and clonal distributions. In one analysis, naive TCRs also found in any memory subset of the same donor were removed from the naive repertoire. Repertoires were searched for some 7,000 CMV-associated CDR3 sequences compiled from VDJdb and a published dataset. TCRdb reprocessed the public reads (quality trimming at Q25 with fastp, clone calling with MiXCR) and kept in-frame beta chains. Rows are combined by CDR3 protein, so each entry shows the most common genes and DNA. In this record, the V and J calls reflect TCRdb's handling and not the investigators' own analysis. The sample table contains approximately 140,000 distinct CDR3 sequences; only one count was recorded for about a sixth of them. The ten largest clonotypes hold 0.14% to 0.15% of the sample.

This clonotype was detected only a few times. The specificity of this receptor is unknown. Base-call qualities are not available, and no considerably larger clone is one nucleotide away. Recombination joined TRBV29-1 with TRBJ2-3, and TRBD2 matches 10 of the central bases. The TCR sequence derives from a human donor in good health. Sequences were obtained from naive CD4+ T cells from blood. This sample's cell subset or site label indicates: naive T cells, CD45RA high CD27+. The CDR3 region has the sequence CSVGASGGPDTQYF. In nucleotides, the sequence is TGCAGCGTTGGCGCTAGCGGGGGTCCGGATACGCAGTATTTT.